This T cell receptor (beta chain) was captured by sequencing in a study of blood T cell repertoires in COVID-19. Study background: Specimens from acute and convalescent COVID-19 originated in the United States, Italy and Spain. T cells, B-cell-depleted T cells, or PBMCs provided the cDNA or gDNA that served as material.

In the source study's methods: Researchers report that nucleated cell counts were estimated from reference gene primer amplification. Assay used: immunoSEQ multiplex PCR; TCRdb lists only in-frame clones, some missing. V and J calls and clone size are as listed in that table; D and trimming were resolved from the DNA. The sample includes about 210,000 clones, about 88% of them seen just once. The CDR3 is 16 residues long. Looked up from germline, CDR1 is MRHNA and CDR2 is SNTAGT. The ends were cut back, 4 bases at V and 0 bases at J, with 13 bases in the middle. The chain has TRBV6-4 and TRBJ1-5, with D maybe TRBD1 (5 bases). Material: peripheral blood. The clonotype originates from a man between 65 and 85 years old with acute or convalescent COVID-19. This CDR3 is CASSVYRLNSNQPQHF. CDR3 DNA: TGTGCCAGCAGTGTCTACAGGCTTAATAGCAATCAGCCCCAGCATTTT.